Given below is one T cell receptor beta chain in context. There is no known antigen for this receptor. Per-base quality was not reported, and no clone a single base away is much larger than it. Library preparation was by the immunoSEQ multiplex PCR assay. The table was pulled from immuneACCESS by TCRdb, which kept in-frame rearrangements only. Such tables lose some clones; where checked, under half of the loss comes from unresolved V genes, and the rest has no known cause. The sample yields tens of thousands of clones; just over 70% were counted once. The ten largest clones capture under 20% of the sample. The record originates from a study of control samples from healthy donors and cancer patients (TCRdb year 2020). From the cysteine through the phenylalanine, the CDR3 covers 15 amino acids. CDR3 DNA is the only sequence kept; it has 45 bases, read in frame from the first base. Looking up the germline V gene yields CDR1 MNHNS and CDR2 SASEGT. V sheds 2 bases and J sheds 1 base, leaving 11 bases between their ends.

This chain is built from TRBV6-1 and TRBJ1-2, and TRBD1 may be the D gene, going by 5 matching bases. The receptor's source is a male donor with melanoma. The specimen was formalin-fixed, paraffin-embedded tissue. In nucleotide form, the sequence is TGTGCCAGCAGTGAACTTAGGGGCAGTAACTATGGCTACACCTTC. Its translation is CASSELRGSNYGYTF.